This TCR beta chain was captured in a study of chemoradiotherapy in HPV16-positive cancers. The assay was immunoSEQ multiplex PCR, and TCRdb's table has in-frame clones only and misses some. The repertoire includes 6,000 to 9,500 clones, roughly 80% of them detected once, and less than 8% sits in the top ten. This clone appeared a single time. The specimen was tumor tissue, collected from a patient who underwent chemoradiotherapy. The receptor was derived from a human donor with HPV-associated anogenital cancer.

The CDR3 DNA reads as TGTGCCAGCAGCGCCGACGGGACCGATAGCAATCAGCCCCAGCATTTT. It encodes CASSADGTDSNQPQHF. The genes are TRBV9 and TRBJ1-5; TRBD1 might be the D (5 bases). The V end lost 3 bases, the J end lost 0 bases, and 13 bases lay between the germline ends. The germline gives CDR1 SGDLS, CDR2 YYNGEE. This CDR3 is built from 16 residues.